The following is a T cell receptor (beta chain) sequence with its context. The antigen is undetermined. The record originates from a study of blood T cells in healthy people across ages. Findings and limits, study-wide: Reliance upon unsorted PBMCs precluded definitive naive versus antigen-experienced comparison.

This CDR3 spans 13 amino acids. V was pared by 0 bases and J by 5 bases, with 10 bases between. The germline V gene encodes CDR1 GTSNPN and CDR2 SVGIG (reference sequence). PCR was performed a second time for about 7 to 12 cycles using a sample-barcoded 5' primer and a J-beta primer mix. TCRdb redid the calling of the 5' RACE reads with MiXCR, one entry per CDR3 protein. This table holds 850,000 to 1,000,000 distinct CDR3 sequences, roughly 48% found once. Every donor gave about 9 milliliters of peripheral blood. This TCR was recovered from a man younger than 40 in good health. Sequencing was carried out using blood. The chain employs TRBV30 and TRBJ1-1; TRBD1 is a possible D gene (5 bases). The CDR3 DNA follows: TGTGCCTGGAGTGTATCAGGGCGGACTGAAGCTTTCTTT. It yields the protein CAWSVSGRTEAFF. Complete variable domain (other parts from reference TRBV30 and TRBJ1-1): SQTIHQWPATLVQPVGSPLSLECTVEGTSNPNLYWYRQAAGRGLQLLFYSVGIGQISSEVPQNLSASRPQDRQFILSSKKLLLSDSGFYLCAWSVSGRTEAFFGQGTRLTVV.